One TCR beta chain is described in this entry. No antigen is known for it. Base qualities are missing; no much larger clone stands one base away. Each collaborating institution followed its own protocols to collect whole blood in K2EDTA tubes. For TCRbeta analysis, collaborators shipped samples in one of three forms: frozen whole blood, isolated PBMCs, or DNA extracted from either of those sample types. The immunoSEQ Assay, a bias-controlled multiplex PCR, was used to amplify TCRbeta CDR3 regions from genomic DNA. The source study handled its data this way. Nucleated cell counts per sample were estimated from amplification of reference gene primers within the assay. Sequence reads were collapsed and filtered to measure the absolute abundance of every unique TCRbeta CDR3 rearrangement. For each sample, productive Simpson clonality was calculated by taking the square root of Simpson's diversity index across productive rearrangements. Sourced from immuneACCESS, this table was stored by TCRdb with only in-frame sequences that have V and J called. A share of the clones is absent; for the studies checked, an unresolved V gene accounts for under half, and the remainder has no known explanation. The V and J calls and clone size come from that table; D and trimming were worked out from the DNA. For this sample the table gives over 250,000 clones, of which approximately 90% were detected only once. The ten largest make up approximately 12% of the sample.

The CDR3 contains 15 residues, cysteine and phenylalanine counted. Left in the record is the CDR3 DNA by itself, 45 bases read in frame from the first base. From a lookup of the germline V gene, CDR1 and CDR2 are SQVTM and ANQGSEA. Here V drops 5 bases and J drops 5 bases, and the junction holds 9 bases not matched to any gene. The sample comes from a study of blood T cell repertoires in COVID-19 (dated by TCRdb to between 2020 and 2021). Background for the entire study: Samples from collaborators originated in the United States, Italy and Spain and spanned both the acute and convalescent phases of COVID-19. Samples were obtained from the ongoing ImmuneRACE study (first 160 participants) and from 1,200 or so subjects provided by 6 global collaborators. A de-identified subject ID, COVID-19 status, age in years and sex were almost always included in the sample metadata. Where available, HLA class I and class II types were obtained from metadata supplied by the sample provider rather than from assay-based typing. Subjects who had been exposed to COVID-19, were actively infected with it, or had recovered from it provided the deeply sampled blood TCRbeta repertoires that made up the dataset. The material from the prospective study consisted of cDNA or gDNA derived from T cells, B-cell-depleted T cells, or PBMCs. The repertoires were released in a freely available public database intended as a resource for research on the immune response to SARS-CoV-2.

Here is what the overall study found, with its caveats: The amount of clinical and demographic metadata varied by source and participant and was provided uncurated.

In this chain, TRBV29-1 is recombined with TRBJ2-1; 10 bases in the junction line up with TRBD2. Sequenced material: peripheral blood. The TCR was taken from a woman aged 60-70 years with acute or convalescent COVID-19. The CDR3 protein sequence reads: CSVSLTSGPDNEQFF. The nucleotide sequence reads as follows: TGCAGCGTTTCTCTGACTAGCGGGCCTGACAATGAGCAGTTCTTC.